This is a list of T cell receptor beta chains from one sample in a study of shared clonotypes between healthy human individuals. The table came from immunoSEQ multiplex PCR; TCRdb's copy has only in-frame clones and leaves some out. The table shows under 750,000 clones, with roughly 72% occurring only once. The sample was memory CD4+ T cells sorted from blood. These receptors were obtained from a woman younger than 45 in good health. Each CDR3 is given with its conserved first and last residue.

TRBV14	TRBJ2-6	CASSPFSGANVLTF
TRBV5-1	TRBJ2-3	CASSPGTSGTGDTQYF
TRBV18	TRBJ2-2	CASSPRGLADTGELFF
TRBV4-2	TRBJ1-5	CASSQEGGNQPQHF
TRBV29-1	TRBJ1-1	CSVGHPNTEAFF
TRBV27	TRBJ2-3	CASSLYSITDTQYF
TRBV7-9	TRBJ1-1	CASSSVTNTEAFF
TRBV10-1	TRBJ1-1	CASSESGDTEAFF
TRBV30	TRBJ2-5	CAWSAGLAGNQETQYF
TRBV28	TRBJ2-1	CASSPRLAIFPANSYNEQFF
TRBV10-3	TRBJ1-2	CAINGGQTRGGYTF
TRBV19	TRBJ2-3	CASSIAASTDTQYF
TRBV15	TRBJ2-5	CATSRDPRQGGGETQYF
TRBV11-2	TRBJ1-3	CASSLGPGPSGNTIYF
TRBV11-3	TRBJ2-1	CASSPGLAGDNEQFF
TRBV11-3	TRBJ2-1	CASSAGTGWNEQFF
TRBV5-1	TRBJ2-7	CASSLDYPSSYEQYF
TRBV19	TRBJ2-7	CASSIDGQVGTYEQYF
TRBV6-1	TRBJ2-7	CASSEGGGEQYF
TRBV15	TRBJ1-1	CATSRARTQEAFF
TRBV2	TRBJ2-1	CASNPLGGGSPYNEQFF
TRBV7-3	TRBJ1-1	CASSTQKNTEAFF
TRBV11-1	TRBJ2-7	CASGTAGLTYEQYF
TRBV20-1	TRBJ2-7	CSAGDWVGQYF
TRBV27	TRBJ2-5	CASSLSIGRGYQETQYF
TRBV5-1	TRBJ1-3	CASSLAPGTTGNTIYF
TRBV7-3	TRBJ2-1	CASSLIGQGIDNEQFF
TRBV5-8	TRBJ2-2	CASSFGREPTGELFF
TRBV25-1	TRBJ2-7	CASSLQGASEQYF
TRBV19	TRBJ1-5	CASSIEGGAWEYSNQPQHF
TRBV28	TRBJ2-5	CASSAFETQYF
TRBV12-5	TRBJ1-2	CASGLVFSDRDGGYTF
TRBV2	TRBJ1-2	CASSGVDSPIFYGYTF
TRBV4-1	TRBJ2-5	CASSQSGLAGTETQYF
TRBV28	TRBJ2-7	CASIRGSYEQYF
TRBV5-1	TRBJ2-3	CASSGGGTDTQYF
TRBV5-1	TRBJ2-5	CASGPGAGGETQYF
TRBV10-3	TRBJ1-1	CAINPTGANTEAFF
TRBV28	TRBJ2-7	CASRPTTGGVGEQYF
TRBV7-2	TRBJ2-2	CASSSTGYGGELFF
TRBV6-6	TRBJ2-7	CASSDLSGSLYEQYF
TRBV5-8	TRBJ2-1	CASSLGQGHYNEQFF
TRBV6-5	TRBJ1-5	CASSYRGVGQPQHF
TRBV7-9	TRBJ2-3	CASSPTSTPDTQYF
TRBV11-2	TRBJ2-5	CASSLPGTAETQYF
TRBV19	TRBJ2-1	CASSMWTGGGFGGTRPYNEQFF
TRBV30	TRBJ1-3	CAWEEQGGNTIYF
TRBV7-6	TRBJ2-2	CASSSTGRGELFF
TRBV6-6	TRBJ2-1	CASSYPTGSDANEQFF
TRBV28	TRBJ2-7	CASSSFHSASYEQYF
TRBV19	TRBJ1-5	CASSALFLGNSNQPQHF
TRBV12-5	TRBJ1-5	CASGLVSLPLTRQPQHF
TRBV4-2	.	CASDSGSGRGYEQYF
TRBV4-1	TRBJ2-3	CASSHPGLAGGPVADTQYF
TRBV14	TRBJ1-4	CASSQVPGVGEKLFF
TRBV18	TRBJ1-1	CASSTGPTEAFF
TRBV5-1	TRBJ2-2	CASSLRTGAGTGELFF